Each of the 11 T cell receptor beta chains below was sequenced from the same sample in a study of PD-L1 blockade in urothelial cancer. Assay used: immunoSEQ multiplex PCR; TCRdb lists only in-frame clones, some missing. The sample has tens of thousands of clones, roughly 90% seen once. The sample in question was PBMCs, obtained around atezolizumab (anti-PD-L1) treatment. Source of these receptors: a man in his 60s with urothelial cancer.

This chain connects TRBV4-1 to TRBJ2-7; 8 bases are shared with TRBD2. This CDR3 has 15 residues. CDR1 and CDR2 from the germline V gene are MGHRA and YSYEKL. V trimming: 4 bases; J trimming: 0 bases; junction bases outside the gene matches: 5. The CDR3: CASSPSGTSSYEQYF. CDR3 coding DNA: TGCGCCAGCAGCCCATCCGGGACTAGCTCCTACGAGCAGTACTTC.

The CDR3 spells CASSSRTGHTDTQYF. The DNA of the CDR3 is TGTGCCAGCAGCTCCCGGACAGGGCACACAGATACGCAGTATTTT. This sequence joins TRBV5-4 and TRBJ2-3; TRBD1 aligns across 8 bases. The CDR3 totals 15 residues. V was clipped by 3 bases and J by 2 bases; unmatched bases: 5. CDR1 SGHNT and CDR2 YYREEE come from the germline V gene (reference sequence).

V usage is TRBV7-2 and J usage is TRBJ1-2, with TRBD1 matching over 10 bases. Losses at the gene ends were 1 base for V and 6 bases for J; bases not matched to a gene: 5. Germline assignment: CDR1 SGHTA and CDR2 FQGNSA. This CDR3 contains 15 residues. CDR3 sequence: CASSLGGTGVNGYTF. The CDR3 DNA reads as TGTGCCAGCAGCTTAGGCGGGACAGGGGTTAATGGCTACACCTTC.

The chain is built from TRBV4-2 and TRBJ2-2, with D tentatively TRBD1 (5 bases). Between the trimmed V and J ends, which lost 0 bases and 1 base, there was a span of 9 bases. CDR3 length: 16 residues. Germline loops: CDR1 LGHNA, CDR2 YNFKEQ. The CDR3 spells CASSQELGQNTGELFF. CDR3 sequence (DNA): TGTGCCAGCAGCCAAGAATTAGGACAGAACACCGGGGAGCTGTTTTTT.

The chain has TRBV9 and TRBJ2-7, with 11 bases fitting TRBD2. V was pared by 0 bases and J by 7 bases, with 6 bases of the junction left unmatched. Germline CDR1 SGDLS, CDR2 YYNGEE. The CDR3 contains 15 residues. DNA for the CDR3: TGTGCCAGCAGCGTAGGGTTAGCGGGGGGGAATGAGCAGTACTTC. Its protein is CASSVGLAGGNEQYF.

This clone was seen a few times. J is TRBJ1-2 and V is TRBV19; TRBD1 is a possible D gene (6 bases). V shed 6 bases and J shed 5 bases, with 16 bases lying between them. CDR1 and CDR2 (germline): LNHDA, SQIVND (reference sequence). The CDR3 covers 14 residues. The CDR3 DNA reads as TGTGCCAGTAGAAACACCGGGACACTGTATGGCTACACCTTC. Its protein product is CASRNTGTLYGYTF.

This chain links TRBV30 with TRBJ2-5; 7 bases are shared with TRBD2. The germline gives CDR1 GTSNPN, CDR2 SVGIG (reference sequence). The ends lost 3 bases at V and 5 bases at J; junction bases unmatched: 6. The CDR3 contains 13 residues. CDR3 region: CAWSPGGGETQYF. In DNA, the CDR3 is TGTGCCTGGAGCCCGGGAGGAGGCGAGACCCAGTACTTC. The variable domain in full, completed from reference TRBV30 and TRBJ2-5, reads SQTIHQWPATLVQPVGSPLSLECTVEGTSNPNLYWYRQAAGRGLQLLFYSVGIGQISSEVPQNLSASRPQDRQFILSSKKLLLSDSGFYLCAWSPGGGETQYFGPGTRLLVL.

The chain carries TRBV9 and TRBJ2-1; 10 bases agree with TRBD2. The CDR3 runs to 15 residues. Germline V lookup: CDR1 SGDLS, CDR2 YYNGEE. The V segment lost 3 bases and the J segment 4 bases; nucleotides outside the gene matches: 4. The chain's CDR3 is CASSESGGGYNEQFF. The CDR3 nucleotides read TGTGCCAGCAGCGAAAGCGGGGGGGGATACAATGAGCAGTTCTTC.

This chain connects TRBV9 to TRBJ2-3, with 13 bases identical to TRBD2. From germline, CDR1 is SGDLS and CDR2 YYNGEE. The junction had 2 bases not matched to a gene; V was cut back by 2 bases and J by 5 bases. The CDR3 contains 15 residues. This chain's CDR3 is CASSVGTSGVDTQYF. Here the CDR3 DNA reads TGTGCCAGCAGCGTCGGGACTAGCGGGGTAGATACGCAGTATTTT.

The genes are TRBV30 and TRBJ1-3; D is unresolved. CDR1 and CDR2 from the germline V gene are GTSNPN and SVGIG (reference sequence). The CDR3 extends over 15 amino acids. Trimming took off 2 bases at V and 0 bases at J, with 11 bases between the two ends. In DNA form, the CDR3 reads TGTGCCTGGAGTACGGGAGTTAGCTCTGGAAACACCATATATTTT. Amino acids: CAWSTGVSSGNTIYF.

In this sample, this clone is medium-sized. The CDR3 sequence is CASRQDQGPFYEQYF. The CDR3 nucleotides are TGTGCCAGCAGACAAGATCAGGGCCCTTTTTACGAGCAGTACTTC. The chain couples TRBV28 to TRBJ2-7; D might be TRBD1 (5 bases). CDR3 length: 15 residues. Germline values: CDR1 MDHEN, CDR2 SYDVKM. V dropped 6 bases and J dropped 4 bases, with 19 bases sitting between them.